Listed here are 28 T cell receptor beta chains from one sample, sequenced in a study of blood T cell repertoires in COVID-19. Clones were read by immunoSEQ multiplex PCR, and TCRdb kept only the in-frame ones, dropping some. The data hold about 65,000 clones, with roughly 90% observed a single time. The specimen sequenced was peripheral blood. All receptors come from a man aged 55 to 69 with acute or convalescent COVID-19.

The chain couples TRBV27 to TRBJ2-7; no definite D call. The CDR3 totals 15 residues. Deletions cut 7 bases from V and 0 bases from J, with 16 bases between. CDR1 is MNHEY, CDR2 SMNVEV, per germline (reference sequence). CDR3 DNA: TGTGCCAGCACTACCAGAGGTTCGAGCTCCTACGAGCAGTACTTC. This sequence encodes CASTTRGSSSYEQYF.

The chain couples TRBV13 to TRBJ1-1; TRBD1 might be the D (6 bases). The CDR3 covers 17 residues. Per germline, CDR1 PRHDT and CDR2 FYEKMQ (reference sequence). V dropped 3 bases and J dropped 3 bases, with 20 bases sitting between them. CDR3 sequence reads: CASSLSAPYREYTEAFF. The CDR3 nucleotides read TGTGCCAGCAGCTTGTCCGCCCCCTACAGGGAATACACTGAAGCTTTCTTT.

This sequence joins TRBV5-1 and TRBJ2-1; 9 positions agree with TRBD1. CDR3 length: 18 amino acids. After removal of 0 bases from V and 0 bases from J, the junction contained 7 bases not matched to a gene. CDR1 is SGHRS, CDR2 YFSETQ, per germline. CDR3 protein: CASSLETGGVSSYNEQFF. In DNA, the CDR3 is TGCGCCAGCAGCTTGGAGACAGGGGGTGTTAGCTCCTACAATGAGCAGTTCTTC. Looking up the rest from reference TRBV5-1 and TRBJ2-1 gives the full variable domain: KAGVTQTPRYLIKTRGQQVTLSCSPISGHRSVSWYQQTPGQGLQFLFEYFSETQRNKGNFPGRFSGRQFSNSRSEMNVSTLELGDSALYLCASSLETGGVSSYNEQFFGPGTRLTVL.

The rearrangement uses TRBV18 and TRBJ1-6; TRBD1 agrees at 7 bases. Trimming took 4 bases from V and 7 from J; bases not matched to a gene: 10. CDR1 and CDR2 (germline): KGHSH, LQKENI. The CDR3 length is 16 residues. The CDR3: CASSQTGQYLNSPLHF. The CDR3 coding sequence is TGTGCCAGCTCACAAACGGGACAGTATTTGAATTCACCCCTCCACTTT.

The chain uses TRBV2 and TRBJ1-2, with 7 bases aligning to TRBD1. This CDR3 is built from 12 residues. Germline CDR1 reads SNHLY; CDR2 reads FYNNEI. V trimming: 4 bases; J trimming: 6 bases; junction bases outside the gene matches: 2. For the CDR3, the DNA is TGTGCCAGCAGTGTGACAGGGAATGGCTACACCTTC. Protein: CASSVTGNGYTF.

The chain has TRBV5-1 and TRBJ1-4; TRBD1 agrees at 7 bases. Germline lookup yields CDR1 SGHRS and CDR2 YFSETQ. The trim removed 0 bases at V and 10 bases at J, leaving 12 bases unmatched. This CDR3 is built from 16 residues. The CDR3 nucleotides are TGCGCCAGCAGCTTGGTGGCAGGGGGTATGAGAGGAAAACTGTTTTTT. It codes for CASSLVAGGMRGKLFF.

The chain recombines TRBV13 with TRBJ1-5; D is unresolved. The CDR3 is made up of 13 amino acids. The ends were cut back, 3 bases at V and 5 bases at J, with 8 bases in the middle. Germline CDR1 PRHDT, CDR2 FYEKMQ (reference sequence). CDR3 in amino acids: CASSFGRDQPQHF. The CDR3 DNA reads TGTGCCAGCAGCTTCGGGCGGGATCAGCCCCAGCATTTT.

This clone was observed a single time. V is TRBV5-4 and J is TRBJ2-2, with D possibly being TRBD1 (6 bases). Trimming pared 3 bases from V and 1 base from J, leaving 13 bases between. This CDR3 is 16 amino acids long. Germline loops: CDR1 SGHNT, CDR2 YYREEE (reference sequence). CDR3 residues: CASSYQDRRNTGELFF. For the CDR3, the DNA is TGTGCCAGCAGCTACCAAGACAGGAGGAACACCGGGGAGCTGTTTTTT. Full variable domain (rest looked up from reference TRBV5-4 and TRBJ2-2): ETGVTQSPTHLIKTRGQQVTLRCSSQSGHNTVSWYQQALGQGPQFIFQYYREEENGRGNFPPRFSGLQFPNYSSELNVNALELDDSALYLCASSYQDRRNTGELFFGEGSRLTVL.

This clone was recorded once. The CDR3 region is CASSQEYLRGTVLPQPQHF. In DNA form, the CDR3 reads TGTGCCAGCAGCCAAGAATACCTTAGGGGGACAGTTCTCCCTCAGCCCCAGCATTTT. The J gene is TRBJ1-5, the V gene TRBV3-1 (or the pseudogene TRBV3-2), with TRBD1 matching over 7 bases. In germline, CDR1 is LGHDT, CDR2 YNNKEL (reference sequence). The length of the CDR3 is 19 residues. The J segment lost 6 bases and the V segment lost 0 bases, leaving 17 bases of the junction unmatched.

The J gene is TRBJ2-7, the V gene TRBV3-1 (or the pseudogene TRBV3-2); TRBD1 matches at 8 bases. The J segment lost 3 bases and the V segment lost 0 bases, leaving 4 bases of the junction unmatched. There are 15 residues in the CDR3. In germline, CDR1 is LGHDT, CDR2 YNNKEL (reference sequence). DNA of the CDR3: TGTGCCAGCAGCCAAGATCGAGACAGGGGCTACGAGCAGTACTTC. It codes for CASSQDRDRGYEQYF.

The rearrangement joins TRBV7-9 to TRBJ2-1; weak D call: TRBD2 (6 bases). The V and J ends lost 1 base and 1 base respectively, with 20 bases between them. Germline CDR1 SEHNR, CDR2 FQNEAQ (reference sequence). This CDR3 region has 19 residues. The CDR3, as DNA: TGTGCCAGCAGCTTAGACCGGGTCACAGGAGGACTATCCTACAATGAGCAGTTCTTC. This encodes CASSLDRVTGGLSYNEQFF.

The chain couples TRBV2 to TRBJ1-2, with TRBD1 matching over 12 bases. CDR1 is SNHLY, CDR2 FYNNEI, per germline. The CDR3 is made up of 18 amino acids. After removal of 1 base from V and 3 bases from J, the junction contained 9 bases not matched to a gene. The CDR3 loop is CASSEGGQGAKGDYGYTF. In DNA form, the CDR3 reads TGTGCCAGCAGTGAAGGGGGACAGGGGGCAAAAGGCGACTATGGCTACACCTTC. The variable domain in full, with the rest retrieved from reference TRBV2 and TRBJ1-2, is EPEVTQTPSHQVTQMGQEVILRCVPISNHLYFYWYRQILGQKVEFLVSFYNNEISEKSEIFDDQFSVERPDGSNFTLKIRSTKLEDSAMYFCASSEGGQGAKGDYGYTFGSGTRLTVV.

This chain uses TRBV2 with TRBJ2-1; 15 bases map to TRBD2. Germline trimming cut 6 bases from V and 4 bases from J; bases unmatched to any gene: 4. Germline CDR1 is SNHLY and CDR2 is FYNNEI. The CDR3 contains 16 residues. CDR3 DNA: TGTGCCAGCAGAGCGGGACTAGCGGGGGGTTACAATGAGCAGTTCTTC. Protein: CASRAGLAGGYNEQFF. Complete variable domain (other parts from reference TRBV2 and TRBJ2-1): EPEVTQTPSHQVTQMGQEVILRCVPISNHLYFYWYRQILGQKVEFLVSFYNNEISEKSEIFDDQFSVERPDGSNFTLKIRSTKLEDSAMYFCASRAGLAGGYNEQFFGPGTRLTVL.

This chain uses TRBV12-3 or TRBV12-4 with TRBJ1-6; D is uncertain. The V end was cut by 6 bases, the J end by 6 bases, with 9 bases between. The CDR3 is made up of 13 amino acids. The CDR3 is CASSPGGNSPLHF. For the CDR3, the DNA is TGTGCCAGCAGCCCAGGTGGTAATTCACCCCTCCACTTT.

V and J are TRBV30 and TRBJ1-2, with 7 bases aligning to TRBD1. V lost 5 bases and J lost 0; bases outside the gene matches: 3. The CDR3 has 13 residues. Germline CDR1 GTSNPN, CDR2 SVGIG (reference sequence). The CDR3 DNA reads TGTGCCTGGCAGGGGGATTCTAACTATGGCTACACCTTC. It specifies CAWQGDSNYGYTF.

This chain links TRBV29-1 with TRBJ2-1, with 9 bases lining up with TRBD1. Germline loops: CDR1 SQVTM, CDR2 ANQGSEA. V shed 6 bases, J shed 1 base, and the junction held 1 base outside the gene matches. This CDR3 has 13 residues. CDR3 loop: CSVGTGSYNEQFF. The CDR3 DNA follows: TGCAGCGTCGGGACAGGGTCCTACAATGAGCAGTTCTTC.

The chain couples TRBV20-1 to TRBJ2-7, with D maybe TRBD2 (5 bases). The CDR3 spans 12 residues. The germline gives CDR1 DFQATT, CDR2 SNEGSKA (reference sequence). V lost 3 bases, J lost 6 bases, and 12 bases lay in between. CDR3 DNA: TGCAGTGCTAGTTCGGGGAAGGGCGAGCAGTACTTC. This translates into CSASSGKGEQYF.

This chain uses TRBV4-2 with TRBJ2-2; D possibly corresponds to TRBD1 (5 bases). The CDR3 loop spans 14 amino acids. V lost 0 bases, J lost 6 bases, and 8 bases lay in between. Looked up from germline, CDR1 is LGHNA and CDR2 is YNFKEQ. This CDR3 reads CASSQDTGSGELFF. The CDR3, as DNA: TGTGCCAGCAGCCAAGATACAGGTTCCGGGGAGCTGTTTTTT.

This chain uses TRBV7-9 with TRBJ1-1; unclear D gene. Germline V gene sequence: CDR1 SEHNR, CDR2 FQNEAQ (reference sequence). With 5 bases removed from V and 7 bases from J, the gap between germline ends came to 11 bases. This CDR3 contains 12 residues. The DNA for the CDR3 is TGTGCCAGCAGCCAGAAGGGAGATGAAGCTTTCTTT. Its translation: CASSQKGDEAFF.

This rearrangement joins TRBV6-5 to TRBJ1-1, with a possible D match to TRBD1 (6 bases). The CDR3 runs 13 residues. V was cut by 11 bases and J by 0 bases, with 13 bases left in between. The V gene's germline CDR1 is MNHEY and CDR2 SVGAGI. CDR3 loop: CAARQAMNTEAFF. CDR3 DNA: TGTGCCGCAAGACAGGCAATGAACACTGAAGCTTTCTTT.

The chain has TRBV9 and TRBJ2-2, with D maybe TRBD1 (7 bases). Germline lookup yields CDR1 SGDLS and CDR2 YYNGEE. V was clipped by 0 bases and J by 4 bases, with 13 bases between them. There are 16 residues in the CDR3. This chain's CDR3 is CASSVEAGQTTGELFF. CDR3 sequence (DNA): TGTGCCAGCAGCGTAGAGGCGGGACAGACCACCGGGGAGCTGTTTTTT.

V and J are TRBV19 and TRBJ2-7; TRBD1 aligns across 8 bases. The V segment lost 7 bases and the J segment 6 bases; nucleotides outside the gene matches: 8. Per the germline V gene, CDR1 is LNHDA and CDR2 is SQIVND (reference sequence). There are 13 residues in the CDR3. The CDR3 region has the DNA TGTGCCAGTAATCCAGGGGGCGCGGGCGAGCAGTACTTC. Translated: CASNPGGAGEQYF.

The chain links TRBV30 to TRBJ1-2; D perhaps matches TRBD1 (6 bases). CDR1 GTSNPN and CDR2 SVGIG come from the germline V gene (reference sequence). V gave up 1 base and J gave up 3 bases, with 15 bases separating them. The CDR3 loop spans 15 amino acids. CDR3 bases: TGTGCCTGGAGTGCCCGAAGGGCAGGGGACTATGGCTACACCTTC. Amino acids: CAWSARRAGDYGYTF. Complete variable domain (other parts from reference TRBV30 and TRBJ1-2): SQTIHQWPATLVQPVGSPLSLECTVEGTSNPNLYWYRQAAGRGLQLLFYSVGIGQISSEVPQNLSASRPQDRQFILSSKKLLLSDSGFYLCAWSARRAGDYGYTFGSGTRLTVV.

This sequence joins TRBV19 and TRBJ1-3, with 12 nucleotides matching TRBD1. Germline V gene sequence: CDR1 LNHDA, CDR2 SQIVND (reference sequence). The CDR3 sequence is 16 residues long. With V trimmed by 5 bases and J by 6 bases, 8 bases remained unmatched. The CDR3 nucleotides are TGTGCCAGTAGTCTCACTCCGGGACAGGGGGCAAACACCATATATTTT. Residues: CASSLTPGQGANTIYF.

The chain uses TRBV19 and TRBJ2-2, with unresolved D. The V end was cut by 3 bases, the J end by 1 base, with 6 bases between. Germline assignment: CDR1 LNHDA and CDR2 SQIVND (reference sequence). CDR3 length: 14 amino acids. The CDR3 coding sequence is TGTGCCAGTAGTATCGCAGGGAACACCGGGGAGCTGTTTTTT. This encodes CASSIAGNTGELFF.

This clone has just one count. The V and J genes are TRBV27 and TRBJ1-1; D perhaps matches TRBD1 (5 bases). The CDR3 extends over 13 amino acids. The V gene lost 7 bases and the J gene lost 1 base, with 10 bases spanning the gap. Germline V gene data show CDR1 as MNHEY and CDR2 as SMNVEV (reference sequence). The CDR3 nucleotides read TGTGCCAGCACCGCGACAGCGAACACTGAAGCTTTCTTT. Protein: CASTATANTEAFF.

A single count supports this clone. CDR3 sequence reads: CASSNPGGGTEAFF. CDR3 nucleotide sequence: TGTGCCAGCAGTAACCCGGGCGGGGGCACTGAAGCTTTCTTT. The V and J genes are TRBV6-6 and TRBJ1-1; a weak D match, TRBD1 (5 bases). The CDR3 runs to 14 residues. The germline V gene encodes CDR1 MNHNY and CDR2 SVGAGI (reference sequence). The V end lost 5 bases, the J end lost 4 bases, and 14 bases lay between the germline ends.

V is TRBV19 and J is TRBJ2-7, with 8 bases fitting TRBD1. This CDR3 is 14 amino acids long. J gave up 0 bases and V 7 bases, and 5 bases lay outside the gene matches. Looked up from germline, CDR1 is LNHDA and CDR2 is SQIVND (reference sequence). The CDR3 region is CASTPTGASYEQYF. The CDR3 coding sequence is TGTGCCAGTACCCCGACAGGGGCCTCCTACGAGCAGTACTTC.